One sample yielded the 25 T cell receptor beta chains listed below, sequenced in a study of CD8+ T cells in alopecia areata. Indicated treatment: oral pan-JAK inhibitor, 5-10 mg twice daily. cDNA prepared by RNA extraction and subsequent reverse transcription served as the template for sequencing. Data came from immunoSEQ multiplex PCR; TCRdb stores just in-frame clones and leaves some out. The sample carries about 260,000 clones, approximately 60% recorded once. Here the sequenced sample was CD4+ T cells sorted from blood, taken around week 54, from a patient treated with tofacitinib. These receptors all stem from a human donor with alopecia areata.

The chain is built from TRBV25-1 and TRBJ1-2; D remains ambiguous. Germline V gene sequence: CDR1 MGHDK, CDR2 SYGVNS. Trimming removed 5 bases at V and 6 bases at J, with 13 bases between. CDR3 length equals 13 residues. CDR3 sequence (DNA): TGTGCCAGCAGTCAGCGTTTCTCGGATGGCTACACCTTC. It codes for CASSQRFSDGYTF.

The V call is TRBV5-4, the J call TRBJ1-2; the match to TRBD1 covers 7 bases. The CDR3 sequence is 15 residues long. Germline CDR1 is SGHNT and CDR2 is YYREEE (reference sequence). The V gene end was trimmed by 4 bases and the J gene end by 4 bases; junction bases not matched to a gene: 10. The DNA for the CDR3 is TGTGCCAGCAGCGCCTACAGGGGAGAGAGCTATGGCTACACCTTC. Amino acid sequence: CASSAYRGESYGYTF.

The rearrangement uses TRBV5-6 and TRBJ1-5, with a weak D call TRBD1 (6 bases). This CDR3 has 14 residues. CDR1 is SGHDT, CDR2 YYEEEE, per germline. Trimming shortened V by 3 bases and J by 6 bases, and 13 bases separated the two germline ends. The chain's CDR3 is CASSSYRVGQPQHF. CDR3 sequence (DNA): TGTGCCAGCAGCTCCTACAGGGTTGGTCAGCCCCAGCATTTT.

CDR3 coding DNA: TGTGCCAGCAGCCTCTGGGGCCCAGGAGGGCACTATGGCTACACCTTC. It yields the protein CASSLWGPGGHYGYTF. V is TRBV9 and J is TRBJ1-2; tentative D call: TRBD1 (5 bases). The CDR3 is 16 amino acids. The V gene's germline CDR1 is SGDLS and CDR2 YYNGEE. V lost 4 bases and J 3 bases, leaving 19 bases between the germline ends.

Worth noting for this clone: Other DNA sequences of this sample code for an identical CDR3. This rearrangement joins TRBV29-1 to TRBJ2-3, with a weak D call TRBD1 (6 bases). Looked up from germline, CDR1 is SQVTM and CDR2 is ANQGSEA. V was trimmed by 4 bases and J by 4 bases, leaving 9 bases between them. This CDR3 is built from 12 residues. CDR3 loop: CSVAPGADTQYF. In DNA, the CDR3 is TGCAGCGTTGCCCCAGGGGCAGATACGCAGTATTTT.

A remark on this clone: Other DNA sequences within the sample encode an identical CDR3. This sequence joins TRBV6-5 and TRBJ1-1; the D is unclear. This CDR3 contains 11 residues. Between the trimmed V and J ends, which lost 6 bases and 0 bases, there was a span of 2 bases. Germline V gene data show CDR1 as MNHEY and CDR2 as SVGAGI. In DNA form, the CDR3 reads TGTGCCAGCAGGCTGAACACTGAAGCTTTCTTT. It codes for CASRLNTEAFF.

This clone was counted between two and nine times. Germline and junction disagree at one end, which may indicate a read error. This chain connects TRBV29-1 to TRBJ2-5; the D gene is possibly TRBD1 (5 bases). CDR3 length: 15 residues. The germline gives CDR1 SQVTM, CDR2 ANQGSEA. The CDR3 loop reads CSVVLTTVQQGTQYF. CDR3 DNA: TGCAGCGTTGTCCTTACGACAGTTCAACAAGGGACCCAGTACTTC.

The chain uses TRBV4-1 and TRBJ2-3, with 9 positions matching TRBD1. CDR1 is MGHRA and CDR2 is YSYEKL in the germline V gene. With V trimmed by 1 base and J by 0 bases, 8 bases remained unmatched. CDR3 length: 18 amino acids. The CDR3 DNA is TGCGCCAGCAGCCAAGCTTCGACAGGGGGTTTTAGCACAGATACGCAGTATTTT. This codes for CASSQASTGGFSTDTQYF.

The chain uses TRBV5-4 and TRBJ2-5; possible D gene TRBD2, 5 bases. The CDR3 extends over 13 amino acids. Germline V gene sequence: CDR1 SGHNT, CDR2 YYREEE (reference sequence). Trimming left V 5 bases short and J 4 bases short, with 12 bases between. CDR3 DNA sequence: TGTGCCAGCAGTATTGGGAGCTCAGAGACCCAGTACTTC. Its protein product is CASSIGSSETQYF. The whole variable domain, filled in from reference TRBV5-4 and TRBJ2-5, reads ETGVTQSPTHLIKTRGQQVTLRCSSQSGHNTVSWYQQALGQGPQFIFQYYREEENGRGNFPPRFSGLQFPNYSSELNVNALELDDSALYLCASSIGSSETQYFGPGTRLLVL.

This clone was counted a few times. The J gene is TRBJ1-1, the V gene TRBV5-1; D remains unclear. From germline, CDR1 is SGHRS and CDR2 YFSETQ. Trimming pared 4 bases from V and 1 base from J, leaving 8 bases between. The CDR3 is 13 amino acids. CDR3 nucleotide sequence: TGCGCCAGCAGCGACCAGACGAACACTGAAGCTTTCTTT. Amino acid sequence: CASSDQTNTEAFF. Based on the CDR3 plus reference TRBV5-1 and TRBJ1-1, the full variable domain is KAGVTQTPRYLIKTRGQQVTLSCSPISGHRSVSWYQQTPGQGLQFLFEYFSETQRNKGNFPGRFSGRQFSNSRSEMNVSTLELGDSALYLCASSDQTNTEAFFGQGTRLTVV.

The V call is TRBV25-1, the J call TRBJ2-1; D not resolved. The V and J ends lost 5 bases and 3 bases respectively, with 5 bases between them. From germline, CDR1 is MGHDK and CDR2 SYGVNS. CDR3 size: 12 residues. The CDR3 loop is CASSRDYNEQFF. The CDR3 region has the DNA TGTGCCAGCAGTAGGGACTACAATGAGCAGTTCTTC.

This chain uses TRBV15 with TRBJ1-5; the D is unclear. Trimming removed 2 bases at V and 4 bases at J, with 9 bases between. This CDR3 has 14 amino acids. Germline values: CDR1 LNHNV, CDR2 YYDKDF (reference sequence). CDR3 amino acids: CATSRTHTNQPQHF. CDR3 nucleotides: TGTGCCACCAGCAGAACCCATACTAATCAGCCCCAGCATTTT.

This rearrangement joins TRBV10-3 to TRBJ1-2; 8 bases are a match to TRBD1. CDR1 and CDR2 (germline): ENHRY, SYGVKD. Losses at the gene ends were 10 bases for V and 5 bases for J; bases not matched to a gene: 18. The length of the CDR3 is 16 residues. The CDR3 spells CATDPGRTGSGYGYTF. CDR3 in DNA: TGTGCCACCGACCCTGGTCGGACAGGGTCAGGGTATGGCTACACCTTC.

The chain links TRBV5-1 to TRBJ1-4; weak D call: TRBD1 (5 bases). Germline V gene sequence: CDR1 SGHRS, CDR2 YFSETQ. V lost 5 bases, J lost 6 bases, and 11 bases lay in between. The CDR3 length is 13 residues. The CDR3 spells CASRTEKHEKLFF. In DNA, the CDR3 is TGCGCCAGCAGGACAGAAAAACATGAAAAACTGTTTTTT. Full variable domain (outside the CDR3, taken from reference TRBV5-1 and TRBJ1-4): KAGVTQTPRYLIKTRGQQVTLSCSPISGHRSVSWYQQTPGQGLQFLFEYFSETQRNKGNFPGRFSGRQFSNSRSEMNVSTLELGDSALYLCASRTEKHEKLFFGSGTQLSVL.

The rearrangement uses TRBV30 and TRBJ2-1; 10 bases fit TRBD1. This CDR3 is built from 19 residues. V was clipped by 0 bases and J by 1 base; unmatched bases: 12. CDR1 is GTSNPN, CDR2 SVGIG, per germline (reference sequence). CDR3 sequence: CAWSVLHLGTGVSYNEQFF. The CDR3 DNA sequence: TGTGCCTGGAGTGTACTTCATTTGGGGACAGGGGTGTCCTACAATGAGCAGTTCTTC. Based on the CDR3 plus reference TRBV30 and TRBJ2-1, the full variable domain is SQTIHQWPATLVQPVGSPLSLECTVEGTSNPNLYWYRQAAGRGLQLLFYSVGIGQISSEVPQNLSASRPQDRQFILSSKKLLLSDSGFYLCAWSVLHLGTGVSYNEQFFGPGTRLTVL.

J is TRBJ2-1 and V is TRBV7-2; D call uncertain. The CDR3 covers 14 residues. Germline CDR1 and CDR2: SGHTA and FQGNSA. V gave up 5 bases and J gave up 0 bases, with 8 bases separating them. CDR3 bases: TGTGCCAGCAGCCCAATAGTCTCCTACAATGAGCAGTTCTTC. Translating gives CASSPIVSYNEQFF.

CDR3 sequence reads: CASSLIGNEQFF. The CDR3 DNA reads TGTGCCAGCAGCTTGATTGGGAATGAGCAGTTCTTC. The J gene is TRBJ2-1, the V gene TRBV7-2; D remains unclear. The CDR3 has 12 residues. Trimming stripped 3 bases from V and 7 bases from J, with 7 bases between. The germline V gene has CDR1 SGHTA and CDR2 FQGNSA.

This clone was seen only a few times. In nucleotides, the CDR3 is TGTGCCTGGAGGGACAGGGGAATCTCCTACGAGCAGTACTTC. It codes for CAWRDRGISYEQYF. The chain links TRBV30 to TRBJ2-7; 9 bases are shared with TRBD1. The CDR3 is made up of 14 amino acids. V shed 3 bases, J shed 0 bases, and the junction held 3 bases outside the gene matches. Germline V gene data show CDR1 as GTSNPN and CDR2 as SVGIG (reference sequence).

The chain joins TRBV2 to TRBJ1-2; 10 positions agree with TRBD1. The CDR3 length is 13 residues. The V and J ends lost 7 bases and 4 bases, in that order; junction bases with no gene match: 3. The germline gives CDR1 SNHLY, CDR2 FYNNEI. CDR3 coding DNA: TGTGCCAGCATCAGGGACAGGGGCTATGGCTACACCTTC. This gives the protein CASIRDRGYGYTF. Full variable domain (rest looked up from reference TRBV2 and TRBJ1-2): EPEVTQTPSHQVTQMGQEVILRCVPISNHLYFYWYRQILGQKVEFLVSFYNNEISEKSEIFDDQFSVERPDGSNFTLKIRSTKLEDSAMYFCASIRDRGYGYTFGSGTRLTVV.

The chain carries TRBV29-1 and TRBJ2-5, with D uncertain. This CDR3 has 13 residues. Trimming stripped 1 base from V and 2 bases from J, with 8 bases between. Looked up from germline, CDR1 is SQVTM and CDR2 is ANQGSEA. CDR3 protein: CSVEANTQETQYF. The DNA of the CDR3 is TGCAGCGTTGAAGCGAACACACAAGAGACCCAGTACTTC.

This clone appeared once. The chain joins TRBV29-1 to TRBJ1-3; D gene unclear. Germline V lookup: CDR1 SQVTM, CDR2 ANQGSEA. V was trimmed by 8 bases and J by 5 bases, leaving 16 bases between them. CDR3 size: 13 residues. This CDR3 is CSTWGKDRNTIYF. The CDR3 nucleotides are TGCAGCACCTGGGGTAAAGATAGAAACACCATATATTTT.

In this sample, this clone turned up a few times. The chain couples TRBV6-6 to TRBJ2-6; the D gene is possibly TRBD1 (5 bases). V lost 11 bases and J 0 bases, leaving 11 bases between the germline ends. Germline assignment: CDR1 MNHNY and CDR2 SVGAGI (reference sequence). This CDR3 has 14 amino acids. The CDR3 bases are TGTGCCTGTTCAAGGGGCTCTGGGGCCAACGTCCTGACTTTC. Protein sequence: CACSRGSGANVLTF.

This rearrangement joins TRBV7-2 to TRBJ2-2; no reliable D call. CDR1 and CDR2 (germline): SGHTA, FQGNSA. V was pared by 5 bases and J by 2 bases, with 3 bases between. The CDR3 covers 12 residues. The CDR3 coding sequence is TGTGCCAGCAGCGCCAACACCGGGGAGCTGTTTTTT. Its protein is CASSANTGELFF.

A few counts support this clone. The chain joins TRBV5-6 to TRBJ1-1, with D hard to call. In germline, CDR1 is SGHDT, CDR2 YYEEEE. The CDR3 runs 15 residues. With 4 bases removed from V and 2 bases from J, the gap between germline ends came to 15 bases. DNA for the CDR3: TGTGCCAGCAGCCCTCTTGGGTTCGTTAACACTGAAGCTTTCTTT. This sequence encodes CASSPLGFVNTEAFF.

J is TRBJ2-5 and V is TRBV7-9, with 7 bases lining up with TRBD2. Trimming cost V 1 base and J 3 bases; bases outside gene matches: 2. Germline lookup yields CDR1 SEHNR and CDR2 FQNEAQ (reference sequence). This CDR3 is 14 amino acids long. The CDR3 loop reads CASSLDTSEETQYF. The CDR3 DNA is TGTGCCAGCAGCTTAGATACTAGCGAAGAGACCCAGTACTTC.